These 17 T cell receptor beta chains share one sample of origin, sequenced in a study of cytomegalovirus exposure and HLA in healthy donors. The PCR employed 60 Vbeta primers together with 13 Jbeta primers. Assay: immunoSEQ multiplex PCR; the TCRdb copy retains only in-frame clones and omits some. The table lists over 130,000 clones, roughly 65% of them singletons. What was sequenced was PBMCs. The receptors here all came from a woman in her thirties in good health and CMV-seronegative.

The chain couples TRBV6-6 to TRBJ2-7; 10 bases are a match to TRBD1. CDR1 is MNHNY and CDR2 is SVGAGI in the germline V gene (reference sequence). Trimming cost V 6 bases and J 1 base; bases outside gene matches: 3. This CDR3 comprises 14 residues. The CDR3 here is CASRTGGASYEQYF. The CDR3 region has the DNA TGTGCCAGCAGGACAGGGGGCGCGTCCTACGAGCAGTACTTC.

As regards this clone: The junction and the germline gene differ at one end; a read error may be behind it. The chain joins TRBV6-6 to TRBJ2-7; 11 bases agree with TRBD2. CDR3 length equals 12 residues. Germline CDR1 reads MNHNY; CDR2 reads SVGAGI (reference sequence). CDR3 protein: CASSPIAGGPFF. CDR3 sequence (DNA): TGTGCCAGCAGTCCAATAGCGGGAGGGCCTTTCTTC.

The chain joins TRBV30 to TRBJ1-5, with D unresolved. Trimming shortened V by 0 bases and J by 5 bases, and 11 bases separated the two germline ends. The CDR3 consists of 14 residues. Per germline, CDR1 GTSNPN and CDR2 SVGIG (reference sequence). As DNA, the CDR3 is TGTGCCTGGAGTGTGGCGGTGGGAGATCAGCCCCAGCATTTT. Protein: CAWSVAVGDQPQHF.

The rearrangement links TRBV4-1 to TRBJ1-3; 7 bases are a match to TRBD1. J was trimmed by 4 bases and V by 3 bases; bases with no gene match: 12. The CDR3 loop spans 17 amino acids. CDR1 is MGHRA and CDR2 is YSYEKL in the germline V gene. CDR3 nucleotides: TGCGCCAGCAGCCAGGATGAACAGGGGAGATCGGGAAACACCATATATTTT. Its protein is CASSQDEQGRSGNTIYF.

This clone was picked up one time. The genes are TRBV6-1 and TRBJ2-3; TRBD2 might be the D (6 bases). Germline V gene lookup returns CDR1 MNHNS and CDR2 SASEGT. The CDR3 totals 14 residues. Between the trimmed V and J ends, which lost 7 bases and 1 base, there was a span of 12 bases. CDR3 nucleotide sequence: TGTGCCAGCAATCCCACGGGGGGCACAGATACGCAGTATTTT. Amino acids: CASNPTGGTDTQYF.

In nucleotides, the CDR3 is TGCGCCAGCAGCCAAGACCTAGCCTACCTCAATGAGCAGTTCTTC. It encodes CASSQDLAYLNEQFF. The genes are TRBV4-1 and TRBJ2-1, with a weak D call TRBD2 (5 bases). Trimming removed 0 bases from V and 6 bases from J, with 12 bases in between. The germline gives CDR1 MGHRA, CDR2 YSYEKL. The CDR3 totals 15 residues.

The chain couples TRBV6-1 to TRBJ2-3, with 10 nucleotides matching TRBD2. Unmatched junction bases numbered 3, after V lost 8 bases and J lost 1 base. This CDR3 comprises 14 residues. Germline V CDR1 and CDR2: MNHNS, SASEGT. The CDR3 spells CASSSGGRTDTQYF. In nucleotides, the CDR3 is TGTGCCAGCTCTAGCGGGGGCCGCACAGATACGCAGTATTTT.

V usage is TRBV9 and J usage is TRBJ1-2, with 8 bases identical to TRBD1. V was clipped by 4 bases and J by 8 bases; unmatched bases: 16. Germline V gives CDR1 SGDLS, CDR2 YYNGEE. The length of the CDR3 is 16 residues. CDR3: CASSSQVGQGARGYTF. The CDR3 nucleotides read TGTGCCAGCAGCTCCCAGGTGGGGCAGGGGGCGCGGGGCTACACCTTC. The complete variable domain, with remaining parts taken from reference TRBV9 and TRBJ1-2, reads DSGVTQTPKHLITATGQRVTLRCSPRSGDLSVYWYQQSLDQGLQFLIQYYNGEERAKGNILERFSAQQFPDLHSELNLSSLELGDSALYFCASSSQVGQGARGYTFGSGTRLTVV.

V and J are TRBV5-4 and TRBJ2-3; a weak D match, TRBD2 (6 bases). This CDR3 has 13 residues. Germline CDR1 is SGHNT and CDR2 is YYREEE (reference sequence). Trimming removed 0 bases at V and 7 bases at J, with 9 bases between. CDR3: CASSLAGLNTQYF. The CDR3 DNA sequence: TGTGCCAGCAGCTTGGCGGGACTGAATACGCAGTATTTT.

This clone occurred a few times. The chain links TRBV7-3 to TRBJ1-6; a weak D match, TRBD1 (6 bases). V lost 3 bases, J lost 7 bases, and 10 bases lay in between. Germline V gene data show CDR1 as SGHTA and CDR2 as FQGTGA. This CDR3 has 14 amino acids. CDR3 region: CASSLTGPNSPLHF. The CDR3 bases are TGTGCCAGCAGCTTGACAGGACCAAATTCACCCCTCCACTTT. Drawing the rest from reference TRBV7-3 and TRBJ1-6, the complete variable domain is GAGVSQTPSNKVTEKGKYVELRCDPISGHTALYWYRQSLGQGPEFLIYFQGTGAADDSGLPNDRFFAVRPEGSVSTLKIQRTERGDSAVYLCASSLTGPNSPLHFGNGTRLTVT.

V is TRBV28 and J is TRBJ1-2; the match to TRBD1 covers 8 bases. The CDR3 is 15 amino acids. V lost 6 bases and J lost 4; bases outside the gene matches: 10. The germline V gene has CDR1 MDHEN and CDR2 SYDVKM. The DNA of the CDR3 is TGTGCCAGCAGGAGTACAGGGGGTATGGTCTATGGCTACACCTTC. Its protein product is CASRSTGGMVYGYTF.

This clone was picked up a small number of times. V gene TRBV7-8 combines with J gene TRBJ2-1; D gene unclear. Trimming shortened V by 4 bases and J by 6 bases, and 16 bases separated the two germline ends. The CDR3 spans 15 residues. Germline loops: CDR1 SGHVS, CDR2 FQNEAQ. CDR3 amino acids: CASSSLRNRPNEQFF. The CDR3 nucleotides are TGTGCCAGCAGCTCCCTGAGGAATAGGCCCAATGAGCAGTTCTTC.

The gene calls are TRBV6-5 and TRBJ2-3, with D possibly matching TRBD2 (5 bases). Trimming took 3 bases from V and 2 from J, leaving 9 bases between them. CDR3 size: 14 residues. CDR1 and CDR2 (germline): MNHEY, SVGAGI. CDR3 bases: TGTGCCAGCAGTTATTCGAGGGACACAGATACGCAGTATTTT. Encoded protein: CASSYSRDTDTQYF.

The chain has TRBV9 and TRBJ1-4, with a weak D call TRBD1 (6 bases). Germline assignment: CDR1 SGDLS and CDR2 YYNGEE. The CDR3 has 19 residues. Trimming removed 0 bases at V and 0 bases at J, with 18 bases between. CDR3 coding DNA: TGTGCCAGCAGCGTAGGGACGGACAGTAGATATGCAACTAATGAAAAACTGTTTTTT. Protein sequence: CASSVGTDSRYATNEKLFF.

This clone was counted between two and nine times. The genes are TRBV4-1 and TRBJ2-3; D ambiguous. V was shortened by 3 bases and J by 2 bases, with 9 bases between the two germline ends. This CDR3 spans 14 amino acids. The germline gives CDR1 MGHRA, CDR2 YSYEKL. DNA of the CDR3: TGCGCCAGCAGCCAGGCGGTTATCACAGATACGCAGTATTTT. Protein product: CASSQAVITDTQYF.

This clone appeared a few times. At one of its ends the junction is not consistent with the germline gene, which may arise from a read error. The CDR3 sequence: CASSLELAGDFSLF. Here the CDR3 DNA reads TGTGCCAGCAGCTTAGAACTAGCGGGTGATTTCTCGCTCTTC. The chain has TRBV7-9 and TRBJ2-1; TRBD2 matches 9 bases. The CDR3 is 14 amino acids. CDR1 and CDR2 from the germline V gene are SEHNR and FQNEAQ (reference sequence).

Here the CDR3 DNA reads TGCAGCGCTACGTCCGGGACAGGCCTCGGGGCCCAGCATTTT. The encoded protein is CSATSGTGLGAQHF. The rearrangement uses TRBV29-1 and TRBJ1-5; TRBD1 matches at 8 bases. Trimming at V came to 7 bases and at J to 11 bases, leaving 16 bases not matched to a gene. CDR3 length equals 14 residues. Germline CDR1 reads SQVTM; CDR2 reads ANQGSEA.